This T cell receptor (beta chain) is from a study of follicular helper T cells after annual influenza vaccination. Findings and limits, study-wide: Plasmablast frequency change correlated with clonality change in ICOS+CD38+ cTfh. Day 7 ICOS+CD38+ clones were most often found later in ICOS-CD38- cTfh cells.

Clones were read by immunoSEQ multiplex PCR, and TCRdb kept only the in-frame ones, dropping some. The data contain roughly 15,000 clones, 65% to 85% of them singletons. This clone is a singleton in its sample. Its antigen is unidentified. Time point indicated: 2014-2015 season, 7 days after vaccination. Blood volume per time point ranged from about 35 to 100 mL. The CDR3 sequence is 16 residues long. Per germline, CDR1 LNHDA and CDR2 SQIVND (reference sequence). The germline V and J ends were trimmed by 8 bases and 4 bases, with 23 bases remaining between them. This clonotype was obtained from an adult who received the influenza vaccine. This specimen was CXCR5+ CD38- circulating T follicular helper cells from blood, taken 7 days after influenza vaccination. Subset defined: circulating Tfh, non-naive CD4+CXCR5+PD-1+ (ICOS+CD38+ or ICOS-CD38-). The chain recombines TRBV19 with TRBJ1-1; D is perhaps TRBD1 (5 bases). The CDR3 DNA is TGTGCCAGTTGGGGGGGGGAAGGTCGGGGCCTCACTGAAGCTTTCTTT. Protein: CASWGGEGRGLTEAFF.